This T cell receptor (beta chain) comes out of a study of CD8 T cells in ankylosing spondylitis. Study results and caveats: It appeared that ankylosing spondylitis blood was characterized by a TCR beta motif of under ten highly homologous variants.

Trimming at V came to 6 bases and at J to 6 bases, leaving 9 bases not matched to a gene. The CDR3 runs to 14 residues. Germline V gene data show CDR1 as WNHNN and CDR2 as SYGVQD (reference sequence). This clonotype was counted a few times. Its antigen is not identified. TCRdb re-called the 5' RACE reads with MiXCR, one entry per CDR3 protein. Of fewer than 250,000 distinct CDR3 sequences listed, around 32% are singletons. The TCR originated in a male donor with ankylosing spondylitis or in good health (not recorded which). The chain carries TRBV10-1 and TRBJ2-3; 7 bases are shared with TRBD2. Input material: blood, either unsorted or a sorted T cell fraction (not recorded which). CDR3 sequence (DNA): TGCGCCAGCAGCTCACGATGGGGAGGGGATACGCAGTATTTT. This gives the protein CASSSRWGGDTQYF.